This TCR beta chain is from a study of molecular identifiers for immune sequencing clone quantification. Looking at the study overall: Four portions were sequenced after RNA from approximately 22,000 or 94,000 naive CD8 cells was split five ways in replicates.

Study conclusions and caveats: Barcodes shared by identical TCR molecules could lead to underestimated sizes of highly expanded clones.

Using its own MiXCR run on the PCR reads, TCRdb lists one record per CDR3 protein. The sample consists of 35,000 to 45,000 distinct CDR3 sequences, about a fifth of them appearing once. Many counts were recorded for this clonotype. Its antigen is unknown. The conserved phenylalanine or tryptophan normally closing the CDR3 is absent here, so this likely arose from a read error. The DNA is omitted, as the CDR3 cannot be located on it reliably, and the CDR3 follows TCRdb's listing. The CDR3 has 10 amino acids, counting both end residues. Germline V gene data show CDR1 as LNHDA and CDR2 as SQIVND (reference sequence).

Sequencing input: naive CD8+ T cells from blood, with Jurkat cell RNA spiked in. Specified subset: FACS-sorted CD8+CD4-CCR7+CD45RA+ naive T cells. The V gene is TRBV19, the J gene TRBJ2-4; the D call TRBD1 from the table was never checked on the DNA. This TCR came from a human donor in good health. Some libraries in this study had Jurkat cell RNA spiked in. This chain's CDR3 is CASSSLDRVL.